Below are 28 T cell receptor beta chains sequenced from a single sample in a study of blood T cell repertoires in COVID-19. The method was immunoSEQ multiplex PCR; TCRdb's version includes in-frame clones alone and lacks a portion of them. The sample lists approximately 150,000 clones, 80% to 90% seen once, with approximately 0.98% in the top ten. Sequenced sample: peripheral blood. The receptors come from a woman aged 45-65 years with acute or convalescent COVID-19.

CDR3 residues: CASRSLEDWGYTF. CDR3 sequence (DNA): TGTGCCAGCAGATCGCTGGAGGATTGGGGCTACACCTTC. The chain links TRBV12-3 or TRBV12-4 to TRBJ1-2; D is unresolved. With 6 bases removed from V and 8 bases from J, the gap between germline ends came to 16 bases. The CDR3 contains 13 residues.

The chain has TRBV13 and TRBJ1-2; perhaps TRBD1 as D (6 bases). V lost 0 bases, J lost 4 bases, and 21 bases lay in between. This CDR3 is built from 18 residues. Germline lookup yields CDR1 PRHDT and CDR2 FYEKMQ (reference sequence). This chain's CDR3 is CASSLGLRGGPPSYGYTF. CDR3 coding DNA: TGTGCCAGCAGCTTAGGCCTAAGGGGGGGCCCTCCAAGCTATGGCTACACCTTC.

The genes are TRBV6-4 and TRBJ1-1; unclear D gene. V lost 0 bases, J lost 6 bases, and 8 bases lay in between. This CDR3 is built from 13 residues. The germline V gene encodes CDR1 MRHNA and CDR2 SNTAGT. The CDR3 region has the DNA TGTGCCAGCAGTGACTCGTCCGAGTCTGAAGCTTTCTTT. It translates to CASSDSSESEAFF.

This rearrangement joins TRBV24-1 to TRBJ1-4; 7 bases fit TRBD1. J was trimmed by 4 bases and V by 4 bases; bases with no gene match: 11. The CDR3 is 17 residues long. Germline-derived CDR1 and CDR2 are KGHDR and SFDVKD. The CDR3 region has the DNA TGTGCCACCAGTGACCGGGTTCCGGGACAGAATAATGAAAAACTGTTTTTT. It yields the protein CATSDRVPGQNNEKLFF.

The V call is TRBV12-3 or TRBV12-4, the J call TRBJ1-2; D unresolved. The CDR3 is 13 amino acids. V was shortened by 0 bases and J by 4 bases, with 6 bases between the two germline ends. CDR3 protein: CASSLAAVYGYTF. DNA for the CDR3: TGTGCCAGCAGTTTAGCGGCAGTCTATGGCTACACCTTC.

The chain employs TRBV4-1 and TRBJ2-7; the D gene is possibly TRBD1 (6 bases). V lost 2 bases and J 3 bases, leaving 20 bases between the germline ends. The CDR3 is made up of 17 amino acids. Per the germline V gene, CDR1 is MGHRA and CDR2 is YSYEKL. The CDR3 bases are TGCGCCAGCAGCCAATCCGAGGGGGTTCAGGGGAGCTACGAGCAGTACTTC. Its translation is CASSQSEGVQGSYEQYF.

There are a few counts of this clone. No DNA is shown, since the ends of the CDR3 on it are uncertain; the CDR3 is the one TCRdb lists. V and J are TRBV5-1 and TRBJ1-5; TRBD1 reflects the table's D call only, with no check against the DNA. The germline V gene encodes CDR1 SGHRS and CDR2 YFSETQ. The CDR3 is 14 residues long, counting both termini. This CDR3 reads CASSFGPGNQPQHF.

V usage is TRBV10-3 and J usage is TRBJ2-3; 13 nucleotides match TRBD2. This CDR3 comprises 15 residues. Germline values: CDR1 ENHRY, CDR2 SYGVKD. V trimming: 9 bases; J trimming: 5 bases; junction bases outside the gene matches: 8. CDR3 residues: CAIGTSGGAGDTQYF. CDR3 DNA: TGTGCCATAGGAACTAGCGGGGGGGCCGGAGATACGCAGTATTTT.

The chain combines TRBV2 with TRBJ1-4; 8 bases fit TRBD1. V gave up 2 bases and J gave up 7 bases; unmatched junction bases: 6. The CDR3 extends over 15 amino acids. CDR1 and CDR2 (germline): SNHLY, FYNNEI. For the CDR3, the DNA is TGTGCCAGCAGTGAAATGAGGACAGGGTTTGAAAAACTGTTTTTT. It codes for CASSEMRTGFEKLFF.

This chain joins TRBV6-5 and TRBJ1-5; 7 nucleotides match TRBD1. The CDR3 runs to 16 residues. In germline, CDR1 is MNHEY, CDR2 SVGAGI. V gave up 2 bases and J gave up 2 bases; unmatched junction bases: 6. CDR3 coding DNA: TGTGCCAGCAGTTACGCTCGACAGGGTGGCAATCAGCCCCAGCATTTT. Translation gives CASSYARQGGNQPQHF.

The chain recombines TRBV27 with TRBJ2-1; D is ambiguous. CDR3 length: 14 residues. CDR1 and CDR2 from the germline V gene are MNHEY and SMNVEV (reference sequence). Trimming removed 3 bases at V and 0 bases at J, with 6 bases between. CDR3 nucleotides: TGTGCCAGCAGTTTTCTAGGCTCCTACAATGAGCAGTTCTTC. It yields the protein CASSFLGSYNEQFF.

This clone occurred a few times. This CDR3 reads CASRTEGIEAFF. The CDR3 bases are TGTGCCAGCAGGACGGAGGGAATTGAAGCTTTCTTT. The rearrangement uses TRBV3-1 (or the pseudogene TRBV3-2) and TRBJ1-1; D gene uncertain. CDR3 size: 12 residues. CDR1 is LGHDT, CDR2 YNNKEL, per germline (reference sequence). Trimming shortened V by 6 bases and J by 7 bases, and 12 bases separated the two germline ends.

The chain recombines TRBV30 with TRBJ1-1, with D possibly TRBD1 on 5 matching bases. There are 14 residues in the CDR3. Germline V gene data show CDR1 as GTSNPN and CDR2 as SVGIG (reference sequence). Deletions cut 4 bases from V and 3 bases from J, with 15 bases between. In nucleotides, the CDR3 is TGTGCCTGGAATAAGGACATTGCTCACACTGAAGCTTTCTTT. Translation: CAWNKDIAHTEAFF.

V is TRBV18 and J is TRBJ1-1; D gene unclear. Germline CDR1 and CDR2: KGHSH and LQKENI. V gave up 3 bases and J gave up 1 base, with 6 bases separating them. The CDR3 sequence is 13 residues long. The CDR3 region is CASSPRQNTEAFF. Here the CDR3 DNA reads TGTGCCAGCTCACCTAGACAGAACACTGAAGCTTTCTTT.

This clone was found a few times. The V gene is TRBV5-4, the J gene TRBJ1-1; the D is unclear. Germline CDR1 reads SGHNT; CDR2 reads YYREEE (reference sequence). The CDR3 runs 14 residues. Deletions cut 1 base from V and 6 bases from J, with 13 bases between. In DNA form, the CDR3 reads TGTGCCAGCAGCTTGAATCAACAGCCCCCTGAAGCTTTCTTT. Its translation is CASSLNQQPPEAFF. Full variable domain (missing parts from reference TRBV5-4 and TRBJ1-1): ETGVTQSPTHLIKTRGQQVTLRCSSQSGHNTVSWYQQALGQGPQFIFQYYREEENGRGNFPPRFSGLQFPNYSSELNVNALELDDSALYLCASSLNQQPPEAFFGQGTRLTVV.

This chain uses TRBV10-2 with TRBJ1-1; D not certain. Trimming took 3 bases from V and 1 from J, leaving 9 bases between them. CDR3 length: 14 amino acids. Germline-derived CDR1 and CDR2 are WSHSY and SAAADI. Written as DNA, the CDR3 is TGCGCCAGCAGTGATGCCGGTGGGAACACTGAAGCTTTCTTT. It yields the protein CASSDAGGNTEAFF.

This chain uses TRBV2 with TRBJ2-7; 9 bases are shared with TRBD1. The CDR3 is made up of 16 amino acids. Germline values: CDR1 SNHLY, CDR2 FYNNEI. Unmatched junction bases numbered 10, after V lost 7 bases and J lost 0 bases. In nucleotides, the CDR3 is TGTGCCAGCACTTGGACAGGGGAGGCCGGCTCCTACGAGCAGTACTTC. Translation: CASTWTGEAGSYEQYF.

The gene calls are TRBV10-3 and TRBJ2-2; D is possibly TRBD2 (6 bases). The CDR3 is 14 amino acids. The V end was cut by 6 bases, the J end by 2 bases, with 10 bases between. Germline values: CDR1 ENHRY, CDR2 SYGVKD. This CDR3 is CAIRLAANTGELFF. The CDR3 DNA reads TGTGCCATCAGACTAGCTGCTAACACCGGGGAGCTGTTTTTT.

The chain carries TRBV19 and TRBJ2-5; 7 nucleotides match TRBD2. Germline assignment: CDR1 LNHDA and CDR2 SQIVND (reference sequence). J lost 5 bases, V lost 2 bases, and 11 bases had no gene match. The CDR3 length is 16 residues. The CDR3 spells CASSIPKRDGGETQYF. The CDR3 coding sequence is TGTGCCAGTAGTATACCAAAGCGGGATGGTGGGGAGACCCAGTACTTC.

The genes are TRBV4-2 and TRBJ2-7; 7 bases line up with TRBD1. V was pared by 0 bases and J by 4 bases, with 15 bases of the junction left unmatched. The germline CDR1 and CDR2 sequences are LGHNA and YNFKEQ. The CDR3 runs to 18 residues. The CDR3 spells CASSQDPAGAGGRYEQYF. CDR3 nucleotide sequence: TGTGCCAGCAGCCAAGATCCCGCAGGGGCAGGGGGTAGGTACGAGCAGTACTTC.

This chain joins TRBV18 and TRBJ1-4; tentatively, D is TRBD1 (5 bases). Trimming pared 0 bases from V and 6 bases from J, leaving 11 bases between. Germline values: CDR1 KGHSH, CDR2 LQKENI. The length of the CDR3 is 15 residues. The CDR3 nucleotides are TGTGCCAGCTCACCACCTGGGGGGGTGTATGAAAAACTGTTTTTT. Translated: CASSPPGGVYEKLFF. The variable domain in full, completed from reference TRBV18 and TRBJ1-4, reads NAGVMQNPRHLVRRRGQEARLRCSPMKGHSHVYWYRQLPEEGLKFMVYLQKENIIDESGMPKERFSAEFPKEGPSILRIQQVVRGDSAAYFCASSPPGGVYEKLFFGSGTQLSVL.

The chain is built from TRBV10-1 and TRBJ2-3; 13 bases line up with TRBD2. The junction had 3 bases not matched to a gene; V was cut back by 0 bases and J by 6 bases. Germline loops: CDR1 WNHNN, CDR2 SYGVQD (reference sequence). This CDR3 region has 16 residues. CDR3 residues: CASSESQLAGGDTQYF. CDR3 coding DNA: TGCGCCAGCAGTGAGTCCCAACTAGCGGGAGGGGATACGCAGTATTTT.

V gene TRBV14 combines with J gene TRBJ2-1; tentative D call: TRBD1 (6 bases). The CDR3 is made up of 15 amino acids. V lost 1 base, J lost 9 bases, and 16 bases lay in between. Germline CDR1 and CDR2: SGHDN and FVKESK. The chain's CDR3 is CASSQVFQGWGEQFF. Here the CDR3 DNA reads TGTGCCAGCAGCCAAGTTTTCCAGGGGTGGGGTGAGCAGTTCTTC.

The CDR3 spells CASSFETGSGYTF. The CDR3 DNA reads as TGTGCCAGCAGTTTTGAGACAGGGAGTGGCTACACCTTC. The chain employs TRBV12-3 or TRBV12-4 and TRBJ1-2, with 7 bases lining up with TRBD1. Trimming at V came to 3 bases and at J to 7 bases, leaving 5 bases not matched to a gene. CDR3 size: 13 residues.

The V and J genes are TRBV28 and TRBJ1-2; possibly TRBD1 for D (6 bases). V was shortened by 6 bases and J by 4 bases, with 12 bases between the two germline ends. Per germline, CDR1 MDHEN and CDR2 SYDVKM. The CDR3 has 13 amino acids. Here the CDR3 reads CASRRRTVYGYTF. The CDR3 DNA is TGTGCCAGCAGACGTCGGACAGTCTATGGCTACACCTTC.

On this clone: The same CDR3 arises from other DNA sequences in this sample as well. The chain uses TRBV12-3 or TRBV12-4 and TRBJ1-2; no firm D call. Deletions cut 7 bases from V and 0 bases from J, with 9 bases between. The CDR3 has 13 amino acids. For the CDR3, the DNA is TGTGCCAGCATGATGGCCTCTAACTATGGCTACACCTTC. Protein: CASMMASNYGYTF.

The J gene is TRBJ2-2, the V gene TRBV7-7; unclear D gene. V was pared by 4 bases and J by 1 base, with 10 bases between. The CDR3 spans 15 residues. Germline CDR1 reads SSHAT; CDR2 reads FNYEAQ (reference sequence). The CDR3 region is CASSSHPMNTGELFF. The CDR3 DNA reads as TGTGCCAGCAGCTCACATCCGATGAACACCGGGGAGCTGTTTTTT.

The genes are TRBV29-1 and TRBJ1-5, with a possible D match to TRBD1 (5 bases). Germline V gene lookup returns CDR1 SQVTM and CDR2 ANQGSEA. Trimming left V 4 bases short and J 2 bases short, with 12 bases between. The CDR3 contains 14 residues. The CDR3 DNA is TGCAGCGTTGGGCAAGGGGCAGGCAATCAGCCCCAGCATTTT. It codes for CSVGQGAGNQPQHF. The whole variable domain, filled in from reference TRBV29-1 and TRBJ1-5, reads SAVISQKPSRDICQRGTSLTIQCQVDSQVTMMFWYRQQPGQSLTLIATANQGSEATYESGFVIDKFPISRPNLTFSTLTVSNMSPEDSSIYLCSVGQGAGNQPQHFGDGTRLSIL.